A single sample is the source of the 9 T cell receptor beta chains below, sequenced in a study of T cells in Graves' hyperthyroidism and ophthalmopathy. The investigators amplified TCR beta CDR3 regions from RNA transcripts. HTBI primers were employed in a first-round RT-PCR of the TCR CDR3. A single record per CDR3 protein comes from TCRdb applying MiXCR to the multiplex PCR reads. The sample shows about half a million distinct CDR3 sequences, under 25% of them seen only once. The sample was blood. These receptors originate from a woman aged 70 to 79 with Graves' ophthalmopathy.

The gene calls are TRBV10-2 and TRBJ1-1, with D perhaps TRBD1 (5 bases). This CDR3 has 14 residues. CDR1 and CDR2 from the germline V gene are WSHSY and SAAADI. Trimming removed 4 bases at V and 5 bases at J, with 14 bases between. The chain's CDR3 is CASSVEGTATEAFF. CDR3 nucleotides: TGCGCCAGCAGTGTCGAGGGGACGGCAACTGAAGCTTTCTTT.

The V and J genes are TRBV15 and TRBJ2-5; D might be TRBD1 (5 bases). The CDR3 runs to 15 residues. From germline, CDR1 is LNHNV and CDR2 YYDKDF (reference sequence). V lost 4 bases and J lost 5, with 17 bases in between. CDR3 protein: CATSKAPGNRETQYF. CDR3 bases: TGTGCCACCAGCAAAGCCCCAGGGAACCGCGAGACCCAGTACTTC. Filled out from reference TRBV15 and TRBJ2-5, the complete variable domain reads DAMVIQNPRYQVTQFGKPVTLSCSQTLNHNVMYWYQQKSSQAPKLLFHYYDKDFNNEADTPDNFQSRRPNTSFCFLDIRSPGLGDTAMYLCATSKAPGNRETQYFGPGTRLLVL.

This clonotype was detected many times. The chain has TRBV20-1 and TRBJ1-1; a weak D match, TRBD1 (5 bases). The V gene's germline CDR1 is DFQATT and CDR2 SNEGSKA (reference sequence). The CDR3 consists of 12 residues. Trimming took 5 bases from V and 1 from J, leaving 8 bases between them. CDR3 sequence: CSASTGNTEAFF. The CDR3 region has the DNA TGCAGTGCTTCCACAGGGAACACTGAAGCTTTCTTT.

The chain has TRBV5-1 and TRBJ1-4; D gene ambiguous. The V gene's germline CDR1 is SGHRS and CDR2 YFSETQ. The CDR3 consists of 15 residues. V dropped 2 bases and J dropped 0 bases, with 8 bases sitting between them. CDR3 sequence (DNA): TGCGCCAGCAGCTTCGGGGATGCAACTAATGAAAAACTGTTTTTT. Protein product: CASSFGDATNEKLFF.

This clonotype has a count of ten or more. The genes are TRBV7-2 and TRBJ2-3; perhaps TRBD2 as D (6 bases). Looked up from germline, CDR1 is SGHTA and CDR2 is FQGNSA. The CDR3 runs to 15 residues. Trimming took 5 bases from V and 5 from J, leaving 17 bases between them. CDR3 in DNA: TGTGCCAGCAGCCCAGTGTCGGGAGTGAGAGATACGCAGTATTTT. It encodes CASSPVSGVRDTQYF.

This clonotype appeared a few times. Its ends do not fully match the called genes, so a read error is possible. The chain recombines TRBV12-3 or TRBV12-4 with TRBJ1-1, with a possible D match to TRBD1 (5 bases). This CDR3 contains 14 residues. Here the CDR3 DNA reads TGTGCCAGCAGTTTAGGACAGTTGGGCACTGAAGCTTCCTTT. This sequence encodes CASSLGQLGTEASF.

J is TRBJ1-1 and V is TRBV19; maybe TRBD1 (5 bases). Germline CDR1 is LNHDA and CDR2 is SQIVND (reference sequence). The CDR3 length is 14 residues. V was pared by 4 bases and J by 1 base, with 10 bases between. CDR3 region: CASSKGLPNTEAFF. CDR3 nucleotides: TGTGCCAGTAGTAAGGGGTTACCGAACACTGAAGCTTTCTTT.

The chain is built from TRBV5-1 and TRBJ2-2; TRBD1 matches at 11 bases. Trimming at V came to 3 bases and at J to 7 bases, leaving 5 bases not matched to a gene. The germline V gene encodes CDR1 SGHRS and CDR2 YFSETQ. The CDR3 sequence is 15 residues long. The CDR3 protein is CASSSGQGAIGELFF. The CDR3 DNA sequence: TGCGCCAGCAGCTCCGGACAGGGGGCTATCGGGGAGCTGTTTTTT. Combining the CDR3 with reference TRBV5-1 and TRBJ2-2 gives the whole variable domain KAGVTQTPRYLIKTRGQQVTLSCSPISGHRSVSWYQQTPGQGLQFLFEYFSETQRNKGNFPGRFSGRQFSNSRSEMNVSTLELGDSALYLCASSSGQGAIGELFFGEGSRLTVL.

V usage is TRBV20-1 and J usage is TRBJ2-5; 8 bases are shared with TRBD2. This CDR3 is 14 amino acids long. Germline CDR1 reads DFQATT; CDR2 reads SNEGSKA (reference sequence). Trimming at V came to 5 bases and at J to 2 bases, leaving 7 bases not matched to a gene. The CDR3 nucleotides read TGCAGTGCTCCGAGCGGGAGCGTTCAAGAGACCCAGTACTTC. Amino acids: CSAPSGSVQETQYF.